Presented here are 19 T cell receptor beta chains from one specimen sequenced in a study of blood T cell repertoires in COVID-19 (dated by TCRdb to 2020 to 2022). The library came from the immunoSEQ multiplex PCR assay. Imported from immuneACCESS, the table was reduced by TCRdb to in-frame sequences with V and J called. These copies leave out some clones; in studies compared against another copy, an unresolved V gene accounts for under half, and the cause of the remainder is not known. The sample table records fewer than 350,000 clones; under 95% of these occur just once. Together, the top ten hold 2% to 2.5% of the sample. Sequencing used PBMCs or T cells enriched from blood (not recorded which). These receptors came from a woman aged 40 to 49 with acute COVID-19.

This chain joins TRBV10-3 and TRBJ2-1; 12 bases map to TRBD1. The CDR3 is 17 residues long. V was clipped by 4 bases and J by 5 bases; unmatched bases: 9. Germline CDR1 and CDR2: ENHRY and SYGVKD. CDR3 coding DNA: TGTGCCATCAGTGCCGAATGGGGACAGGGGGCGAACAATGAGCAGTTCTTC. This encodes CAISAEWGQGANNEQFF.

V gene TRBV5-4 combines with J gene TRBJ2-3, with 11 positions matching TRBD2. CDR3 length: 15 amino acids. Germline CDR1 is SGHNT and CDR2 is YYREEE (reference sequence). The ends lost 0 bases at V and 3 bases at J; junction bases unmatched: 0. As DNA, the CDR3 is TGTGCCAGCAGCTTGGCTAGCGGGGGGACAGATACGCAGTATTTT. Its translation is CASSLASGGTDTQYF. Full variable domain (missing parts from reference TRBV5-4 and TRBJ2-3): ETGVTQSPTHLIKTRGQQVTLRCSSQSGHNTVSWYQQALGQGPQFIFQYYREEENGRGNFPPRFSGLQFPNYSSELNVNALELDDSALYLCASSLASGGTDTQYFGPGTRLTVL.

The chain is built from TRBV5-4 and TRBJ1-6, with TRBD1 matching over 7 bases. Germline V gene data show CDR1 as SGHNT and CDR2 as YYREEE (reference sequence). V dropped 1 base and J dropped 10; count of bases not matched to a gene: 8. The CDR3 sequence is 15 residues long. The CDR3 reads CASSLKGGAQSPLHF. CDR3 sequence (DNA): TGTGCCAGCAGCTTGAAAGGGGGCGCGCAATCACCCCTCCACTTT.

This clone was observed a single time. In DNA form, the CDR3 reads TGCGCCAGCAGCCAGAATGCCCGGGACAGGGATTACGAGCAGTACTTC. Encoded protein: CASSQNARDRDYEQYF. The chain employs TRBV4-3 and TRBJ2-7; 9 bases map to TRBD1. Unmatched junction bases numbered 10, after V lost 3 bases and J lost 4 bases. CDR1 is LGHNA and CDR2 is YSLEER in the germline V gene. The CDR3 is made up of 16 amino acids.

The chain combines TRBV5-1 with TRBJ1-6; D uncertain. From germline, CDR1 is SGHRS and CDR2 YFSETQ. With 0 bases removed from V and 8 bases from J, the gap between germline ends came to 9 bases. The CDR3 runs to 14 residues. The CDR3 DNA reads TGCGCCAGCAGCTTGGTACAAGAGGATTCACCCCTCCACTTT. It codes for CASSLVQEDSPLHF.

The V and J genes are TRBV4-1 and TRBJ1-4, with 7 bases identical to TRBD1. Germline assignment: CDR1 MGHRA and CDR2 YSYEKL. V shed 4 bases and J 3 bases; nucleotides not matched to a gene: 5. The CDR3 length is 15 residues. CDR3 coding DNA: TGCGCCAGCAGCCTTCAGACAGGGTCTAATGAAAAACTGTTTTTT. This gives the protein CASSLQTGSNEKLFF.

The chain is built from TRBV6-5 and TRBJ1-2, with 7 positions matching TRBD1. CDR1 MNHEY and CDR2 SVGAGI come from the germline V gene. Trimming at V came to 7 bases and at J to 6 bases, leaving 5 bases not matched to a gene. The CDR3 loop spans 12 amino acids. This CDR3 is CASTRQGNGYTF. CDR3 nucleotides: TGTGCCAGCACCCGACAGGGCAATGGCTACACCTTC.

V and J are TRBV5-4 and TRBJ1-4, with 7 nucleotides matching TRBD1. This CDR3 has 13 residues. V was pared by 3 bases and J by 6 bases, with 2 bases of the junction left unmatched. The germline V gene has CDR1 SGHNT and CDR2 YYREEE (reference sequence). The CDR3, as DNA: TGTGCCAGCAGCTCAGGGACAGATGAAAAACTGTTTTTT. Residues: CASSSGTDEKLFF.

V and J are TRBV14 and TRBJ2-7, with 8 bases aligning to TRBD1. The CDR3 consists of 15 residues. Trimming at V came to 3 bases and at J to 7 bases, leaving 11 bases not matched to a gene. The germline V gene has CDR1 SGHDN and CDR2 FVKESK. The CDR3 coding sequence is TGTGCCAGCAGCCAGGGACAGGTTTCCCGGGTGGAGCAGTACTTC. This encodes CASSQGQVSRVEQYF.

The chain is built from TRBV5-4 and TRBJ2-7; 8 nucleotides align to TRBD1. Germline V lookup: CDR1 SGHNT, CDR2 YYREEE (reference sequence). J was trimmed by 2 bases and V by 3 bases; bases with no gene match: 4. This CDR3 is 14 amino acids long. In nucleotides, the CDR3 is TGTGCCAGCAGCTCAAGACAGGGGCCCTACGAGCAGTACTTC. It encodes CASSSRQGPYEQYF.

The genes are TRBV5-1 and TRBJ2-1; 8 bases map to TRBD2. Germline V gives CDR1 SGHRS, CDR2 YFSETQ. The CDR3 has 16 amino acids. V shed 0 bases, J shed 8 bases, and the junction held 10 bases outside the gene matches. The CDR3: CASSLAGGLRGHEQFF. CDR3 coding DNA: TGCGCCAGCAGCTTGGCGGGAGGGCTCCGAGGACATGAGCAGTTCTTC.

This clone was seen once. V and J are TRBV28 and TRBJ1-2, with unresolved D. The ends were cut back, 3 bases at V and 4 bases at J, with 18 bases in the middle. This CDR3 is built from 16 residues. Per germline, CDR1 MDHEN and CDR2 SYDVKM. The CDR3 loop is CASSFFAGSLGYGYTF. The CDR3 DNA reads TGTGCCAGCAGTTTTTTCGCGGGGAGTCTTGGCTATGGCTACACCTTC.

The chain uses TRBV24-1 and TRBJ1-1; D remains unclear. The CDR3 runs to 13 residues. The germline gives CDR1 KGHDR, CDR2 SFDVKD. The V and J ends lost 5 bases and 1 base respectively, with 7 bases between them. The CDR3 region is CATSAAGNTEAFF. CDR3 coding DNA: TGTGCCACCAGTGCCGCAGGGAACACTGAAGCTTTCTTT.

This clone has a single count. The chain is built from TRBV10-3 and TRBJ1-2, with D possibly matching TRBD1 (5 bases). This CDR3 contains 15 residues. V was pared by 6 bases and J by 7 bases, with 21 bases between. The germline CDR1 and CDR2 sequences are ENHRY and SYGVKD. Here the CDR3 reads CAISASGRVGSGYTF. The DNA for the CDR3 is TGTGCCATCAGCGCGTCGGGCAGGGTAGGATCTGGCTACACCTTC.

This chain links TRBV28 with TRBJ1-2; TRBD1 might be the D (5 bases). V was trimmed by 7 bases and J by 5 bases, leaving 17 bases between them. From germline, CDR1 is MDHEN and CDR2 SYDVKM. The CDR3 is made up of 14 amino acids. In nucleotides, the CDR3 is TGTGCCAGCAAGCTGGGGGGGTCTGCTTATGGCTACACCTTC. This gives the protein CASKLGGSAYGYTF.

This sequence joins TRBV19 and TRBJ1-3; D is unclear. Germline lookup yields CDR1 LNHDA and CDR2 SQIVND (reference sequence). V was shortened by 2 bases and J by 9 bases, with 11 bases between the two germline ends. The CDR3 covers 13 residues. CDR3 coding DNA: TGTGCCAGTAGTATACGGTTCGGGGTCACCATATATTTT. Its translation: CASSIRFGVTIYF. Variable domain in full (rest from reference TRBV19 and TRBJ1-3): DGGITQSPKYLFRKEGQNVTLSCEQNLNHDAMYWYRQDPGQGLRLIYYSQIVNDFQKGDIAEGYSVSREKKESFPLTVTSAQKNPTAFYLCASSIRFGVTIYFGEGSWLTVV.

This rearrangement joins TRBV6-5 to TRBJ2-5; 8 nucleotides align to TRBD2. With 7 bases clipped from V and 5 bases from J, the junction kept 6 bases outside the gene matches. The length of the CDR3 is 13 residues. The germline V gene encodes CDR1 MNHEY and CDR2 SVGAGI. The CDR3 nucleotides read TGTGCCAGCAAGCGGGGGCGTACTGAGACCCAGTACTTC. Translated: CASKRGRTETQYF.

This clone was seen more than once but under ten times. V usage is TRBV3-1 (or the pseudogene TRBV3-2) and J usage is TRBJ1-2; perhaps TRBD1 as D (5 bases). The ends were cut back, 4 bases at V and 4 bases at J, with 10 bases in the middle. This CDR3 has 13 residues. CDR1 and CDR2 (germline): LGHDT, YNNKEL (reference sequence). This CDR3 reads CASSPRGIYGYTF. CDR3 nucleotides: TGTGCCAGCAGCCCCCGGGGGATCTATGGCTACACCTTC.

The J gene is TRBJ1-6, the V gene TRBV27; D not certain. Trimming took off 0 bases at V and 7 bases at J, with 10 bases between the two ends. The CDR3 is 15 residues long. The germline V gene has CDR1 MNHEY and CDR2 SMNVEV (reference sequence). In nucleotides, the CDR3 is TGTGCCAGCAGTTTATCCGGCACAGTAAATTCACCCCTCCACTTT. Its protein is CASSLSGTVNSPLHF.